These T cell receptor beta chains were read from a single sample in a study of T cells after yellow fever vaccination. One entry per CDR3 protein results from TCRdb running MiXCR on the 5' RACE reads. The data hold tens of thousands of distinct CDR3 sequences, with around 7.7% observed a single time. The starting material was CD8+ T cells sorted from PBMCs, obtained on the day of the yellow fever booster vaccination. The source of these receptors is a man aged 30 to 45 who received the YFV17D yellow fever vaccine. The CDR3 runs from the conserved cysteine through the conserved F or W. A D gene is named only where the DNA matches it firmly. Rows give clone size only sometimes, using once, few, many, or a class for an expanded clone.

j_call,d_call,v_call,clone_size,cdr3_aa,cdr3_nt
TRBJ2-1,TRBD2,TRBV20-1,many,CSATWTSGYNEQFF,TGCAGTGCTACCTGGACTAGCGGATACAATGAGCAGTTCTTC
TRBJ2-1,TRBD2,TRBV3-1,few,CASSPLGLAGTSYNEQFF,TGTGCCAGCAGCCCATTGGGACTAGCGGGAACTTCCTACAATGAGCAGTTCTTC
TRBJ1-6,NA,TRBV2,few,CAGTESSYNSPLHF,TGTGCCGGCACAGAGAGCTCCTATAATTCACCCCTCCACTTT
TRBJ2-1,TRBD2,TRBV4-3,many,CASSQVLAGGVHNEQFF,TGCGCCAGCAGCCAAGTTTTAGCGGGAGGGGTCCACAATGAGCAGTTCTTC
TRBJ1-2,TRBD1,TRBV12-3/TRBV12-4,many,CASSRTGLGGYTF,TGTGCCAGCAGTCGGACAGGGCTAGGCGGCTACACCTTC
TRBJ2-1,TRBD2,TRBV10-2,NA,CASSEAGGPYNEQFF,TGCGCCAGCAGTGAAGCGGGAGGCCCCTACAATGAGCAGTTCTTC
TRBJ2-3,NA,TRBV29-1,few,CSVVADTQYF,TGCAGCGTTGTGGCAGATACGCAGTATTTT
TRBJ2-7,NA,TRBV6-5,few,CASSYLSPSSYEQYF,TGTGCCAGCAGTTACCTCTCACCAAGCTCCTACGAGCAGTACTTC
TRBJ2-5,TRBD1,TRBV28,NA,CASSFFGAGGPDTQYF,TGTGCCAGCAGTTTCTTCGGGGCAGGGGGCCCGGATACCCAGTACTTC
TRBJ2-7,NA,TRBV11-1,few,CASSLSAVSSYEQYF,TGTGCCAGCAGCTTATCAGCGGTCAGCTCCTACGAGCAGTACTTC
TRBJ2-5,TRBD1,TRBV19,NA,CASSIDGGTGGETQYF,TGTGCCAGTAGTATAGATGGGGGGACAGGGGGAGAGACCCAGTACTTC
TRBJ2-5,NA,TRBV29-1,NA,CSAGRETQYF,TGCAGCGCTGGGAGGGAGACCCAGTACTTC
TRBJ2-7,NA,TRBV27,few,CASSPPGVTYEQYF,TGTGCCAGCTCCCCCCCCGGGGTGACCTACGAGCAGTACTTC